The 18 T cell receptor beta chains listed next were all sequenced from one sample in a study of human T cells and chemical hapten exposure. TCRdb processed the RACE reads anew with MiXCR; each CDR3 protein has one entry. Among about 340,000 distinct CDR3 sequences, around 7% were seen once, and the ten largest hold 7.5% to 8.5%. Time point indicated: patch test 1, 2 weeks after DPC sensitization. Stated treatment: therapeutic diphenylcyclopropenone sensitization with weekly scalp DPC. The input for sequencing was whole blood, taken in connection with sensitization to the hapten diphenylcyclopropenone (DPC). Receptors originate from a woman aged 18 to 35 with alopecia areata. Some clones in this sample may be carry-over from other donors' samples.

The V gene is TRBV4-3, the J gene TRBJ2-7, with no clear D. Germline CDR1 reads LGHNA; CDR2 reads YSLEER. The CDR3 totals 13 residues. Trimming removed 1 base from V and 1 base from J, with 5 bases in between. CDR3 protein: CASSQARSYEQYF. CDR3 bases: TGCGCCAGCAGCCAAGCCCGGTCCTACGAGCAGTACTTC.

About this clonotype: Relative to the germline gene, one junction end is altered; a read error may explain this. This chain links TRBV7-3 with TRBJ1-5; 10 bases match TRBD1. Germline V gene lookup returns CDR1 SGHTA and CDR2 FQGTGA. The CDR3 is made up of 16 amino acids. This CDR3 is CASTLRTGGRNQPQHF. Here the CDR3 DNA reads TGTGCCAGCACCTTACGGACAGGGGGGCGCAATCAGCCCCAGCATTTT.

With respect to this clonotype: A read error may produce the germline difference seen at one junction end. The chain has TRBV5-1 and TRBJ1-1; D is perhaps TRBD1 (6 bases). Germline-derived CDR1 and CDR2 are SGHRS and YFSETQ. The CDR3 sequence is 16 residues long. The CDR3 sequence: CASRGDNPALNTEASF. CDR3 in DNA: TGCGCCAGCAGGGGGGACAACCCCGCTTTGAACACTGAAGCTTCCTTT.

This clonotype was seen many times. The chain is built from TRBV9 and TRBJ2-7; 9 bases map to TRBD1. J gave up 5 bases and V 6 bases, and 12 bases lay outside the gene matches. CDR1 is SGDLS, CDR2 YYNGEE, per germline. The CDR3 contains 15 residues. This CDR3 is CASNQGGGTGNEQYF. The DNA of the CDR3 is TGTGCCAGCAACCAGGGAGGGGGGACAGGGAACGAGCAGTACTTC.

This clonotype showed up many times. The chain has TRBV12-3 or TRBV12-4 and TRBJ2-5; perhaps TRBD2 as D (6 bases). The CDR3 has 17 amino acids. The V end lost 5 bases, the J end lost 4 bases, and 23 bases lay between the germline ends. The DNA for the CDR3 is TGTGCCAGCAGTCCCCCTGGGGGGTACCTTAGGGGAGAGACCCAGTACTTC. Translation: CASSPPGGYLRGETQYF.

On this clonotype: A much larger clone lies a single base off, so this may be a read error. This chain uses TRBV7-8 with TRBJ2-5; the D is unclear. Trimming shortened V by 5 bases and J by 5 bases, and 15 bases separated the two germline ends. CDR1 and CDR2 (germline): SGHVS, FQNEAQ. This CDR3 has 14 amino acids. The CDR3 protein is CASSRRDLWETQYF. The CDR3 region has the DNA TGTGCCAGCAGCCGCCGAGACCTGTGGGAGACCCAGTACTTC.

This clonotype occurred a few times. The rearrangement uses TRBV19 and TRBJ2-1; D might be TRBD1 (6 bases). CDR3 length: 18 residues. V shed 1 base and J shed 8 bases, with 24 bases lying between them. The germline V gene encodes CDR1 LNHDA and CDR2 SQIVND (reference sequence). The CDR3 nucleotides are TGTGCCAGTAGTATAGCCCACCTCCGGGACATAAGGTACCATGAGCAGTTCTTC. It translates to CASSIAHLRDIRYHEQFF.

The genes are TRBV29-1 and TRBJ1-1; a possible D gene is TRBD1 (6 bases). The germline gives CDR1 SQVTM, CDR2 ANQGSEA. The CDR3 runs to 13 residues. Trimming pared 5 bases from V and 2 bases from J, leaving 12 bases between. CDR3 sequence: CSVLLQGNTEAFF. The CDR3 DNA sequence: TGCAGCGTTCTCCTACAGGGAAACACTGAAGCTTTCTTT. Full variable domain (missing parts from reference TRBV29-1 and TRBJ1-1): SAVISQKPSRDICQRGTSLTIQCQVDSQVTMMFWYRQQPGQSLTLIATANQGSEATYESGFVIDKFPISRPNLTFSTLTVSNMSPEDSSIYLCSVLLQGNTEAFFGQGTRLTVV.

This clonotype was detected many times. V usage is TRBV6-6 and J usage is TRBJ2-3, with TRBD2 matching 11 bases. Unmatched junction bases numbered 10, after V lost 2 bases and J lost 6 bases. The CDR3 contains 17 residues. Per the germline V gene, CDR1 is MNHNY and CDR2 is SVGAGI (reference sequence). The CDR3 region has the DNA TGTGCCAGCAGTTACGGCCTAGCGGGGGGCGCCCCGGATACGCAGTATTTT. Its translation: CASSYGLAGGAPDTQYF.

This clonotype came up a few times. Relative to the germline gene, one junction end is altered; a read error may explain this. CDR3 sequence (DNA): TGTGCCAGCAGCCAAGATCGGGCGGACTTCTCCTTC. This codes for CASSQDRADFSF. The J gene is TRBJ2-7, the V gene TRBV3-1; the D gene is possibly TRBD2 (5 bases). CDR1 is LGHDT, CDR2 YNNKEL, per germline (reference sequence). CDR3 length equals 12 residues.

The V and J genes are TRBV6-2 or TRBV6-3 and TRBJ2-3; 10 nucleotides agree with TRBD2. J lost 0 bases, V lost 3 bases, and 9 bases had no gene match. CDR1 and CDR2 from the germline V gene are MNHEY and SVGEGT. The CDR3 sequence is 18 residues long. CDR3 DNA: TGTGCCAGCAGTTATCCCTCTAGCGGGGGTGCTAGCACAGATACGCAGTATTTT. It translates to CASSYPSSGGASTDTQYF.

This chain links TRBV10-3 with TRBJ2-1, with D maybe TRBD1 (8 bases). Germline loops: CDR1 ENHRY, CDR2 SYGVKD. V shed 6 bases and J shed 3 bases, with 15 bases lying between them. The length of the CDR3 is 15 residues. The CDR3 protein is CAIRETGEGYNEQFF. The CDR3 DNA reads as TGTGCCATCAGGGAGACAGGGGAGGGCTACAATGAGCAGTTCTTC.

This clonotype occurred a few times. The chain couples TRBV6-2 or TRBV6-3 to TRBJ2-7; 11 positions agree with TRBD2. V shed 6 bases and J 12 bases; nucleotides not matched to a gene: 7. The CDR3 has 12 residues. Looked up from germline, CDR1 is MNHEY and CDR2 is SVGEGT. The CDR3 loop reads CASRTSGVPWYF. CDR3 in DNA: TGTGCCAGCAGGACTAGCGGGGTGCCGTGGTACTTC.

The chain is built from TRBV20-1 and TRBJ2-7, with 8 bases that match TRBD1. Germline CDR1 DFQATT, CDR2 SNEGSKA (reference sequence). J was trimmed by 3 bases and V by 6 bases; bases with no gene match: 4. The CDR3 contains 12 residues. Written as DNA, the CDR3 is TGCAGTGCCTGGACAGGGTACTACGAGCAGTACTTC. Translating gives CSAWTGYYEQYF.

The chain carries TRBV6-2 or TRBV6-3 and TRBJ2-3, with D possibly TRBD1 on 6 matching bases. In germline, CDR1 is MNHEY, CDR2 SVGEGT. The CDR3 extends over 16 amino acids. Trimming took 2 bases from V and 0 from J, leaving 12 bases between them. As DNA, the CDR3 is TGTGCCAGCAGTTACGGACAGTTTTCTAGCACAGATACGCAGTATTTT. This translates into CASSYGQFSSTDTQYF.

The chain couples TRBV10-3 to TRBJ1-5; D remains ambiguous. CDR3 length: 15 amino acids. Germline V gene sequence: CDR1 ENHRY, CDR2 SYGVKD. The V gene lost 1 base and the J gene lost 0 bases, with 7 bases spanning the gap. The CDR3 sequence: CAISEYQTSNQPQHF. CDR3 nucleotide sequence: TGTGCCATCAGTGAGTATCAGACTAGCAATCAGCCCCAGCATTTT.

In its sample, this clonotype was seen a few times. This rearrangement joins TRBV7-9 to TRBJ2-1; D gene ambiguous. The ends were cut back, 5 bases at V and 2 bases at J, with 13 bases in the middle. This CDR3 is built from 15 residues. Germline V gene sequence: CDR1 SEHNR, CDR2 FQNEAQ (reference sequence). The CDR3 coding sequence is TGTGCCAGCAGCCCCCCGGGCAGAGCCTACAATGAGCAGTTCTTC. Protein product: CASSPPGRAYNEQFF.

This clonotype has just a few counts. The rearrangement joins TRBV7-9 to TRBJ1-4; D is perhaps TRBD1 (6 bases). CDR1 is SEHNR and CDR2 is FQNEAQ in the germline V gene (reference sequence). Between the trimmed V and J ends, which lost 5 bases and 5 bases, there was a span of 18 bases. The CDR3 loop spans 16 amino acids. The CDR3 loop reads CASSPGGQAQNEKLFF. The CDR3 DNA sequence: TGTGCCAGCAGCCCGGGGGGGCAGGCGCAAAATGAAAAACTGTTTTTT.